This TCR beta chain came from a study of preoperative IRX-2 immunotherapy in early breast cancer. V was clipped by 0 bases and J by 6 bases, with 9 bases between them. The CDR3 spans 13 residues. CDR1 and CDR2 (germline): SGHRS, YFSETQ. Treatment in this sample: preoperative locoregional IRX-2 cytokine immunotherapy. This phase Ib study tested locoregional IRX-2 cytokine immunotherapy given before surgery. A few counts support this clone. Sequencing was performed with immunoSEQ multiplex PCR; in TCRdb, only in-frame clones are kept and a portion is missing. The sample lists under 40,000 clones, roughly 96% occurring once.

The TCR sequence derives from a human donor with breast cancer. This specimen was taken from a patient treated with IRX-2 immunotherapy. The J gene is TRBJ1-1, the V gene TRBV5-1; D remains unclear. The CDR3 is CASSLATAPEAFF. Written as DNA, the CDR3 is TGCGCCAGCAGCTTGGCCACAGCCCCTGAAGCTTTCTTT.